These 18 T cell receptor beta chains were all obtained from the same sample, sequenced in a study of T cells after yellow fever vaccination. TCRdb analysed the 5' RACE reads with MiXCR anew, one entry per CDR3 protein. The table lists approximately 150,000 distinct CDR3 sequences, around 9.7% of them singletons, with roughly 40% in the top ten. The source material was CD8+ T cells sorted from PBMCs, sampled 45 days after the yellow fever booster vaccination. These receptors all stem from a man aged 18 to 29 who received the YFV17D yellow fever vaccine.

This clonotype was seen only a few times. V gene TRBV7-9 combines with J gene TRBJ1-2; D might be TRBD1 (5 bases). CDR1 is SEHNR and CDR2 is FQNEAQ in the germline V gene (reference sequence). The length of the CDR3 is 16 residues. V gave up 3 bases and J gave up 7 bases, with 21 bases separating them. CDR3 amino acids: CASSLKGRDPDPGYTF. CDR3 coding DNA: TGTGCCAGCAGCTTGAAAGGCCGGGACCCCGATCCTGGCTACACCTTC.

This clonotype has just a few counts. V and J are TRBV9 and TRBJ2-1; 10 positions agree with TRBD1. Germline CDR1 SGDLS, CDR2 YYNGEE. The V gene end was trimmed by 2 bases and the J gene end by 7 bases; junction bases not matched to a gene: 12. The CDR3 runs to 17 residues. The CDR3 DNA is TGTGCCAGCAGCGTCAACTTCGGGACAGGGGATCGGAATGAGCAGTTCTTC. Encoded protein: CASSVNFGTGDRNEQFF.

The V gene is TRBV10-3, the J gene TRBJ1-5; D is unresolved. The V gene lost 0 bases and the J gene lost 0 bases, with 6 bases spanning the gap. Germline-derived CDR1 and CDR2 are ENHRY and SYGVKD. This CDR3 region has 15 residues. The CDR3, as DNA: TGTGCCATCAGTGAGTCCTTTAGTAGCAATCAGCCCCAGCATTTT. This codes for CAISESFSSNQPQHF.

This chain joins TRBV28 and TRBJ2-3; D uncertain. CDR3 length: 13 residues. Trimming took 3 bases from V and 2 from J, leaving 6 bases between them. Germline V lookup: CDR1 MDHEN, CDR2 SYDVKM. The chain's CDR3 is CASSFRDTDTQYF. The DNA of the CDR3 is TGTGCCAGCAGTTTCAGAGACACAGATACGCAGTATTTT. Based on the CDR3 plus reference TRBV28 and TRBJ2-3, the full variable domain is DVKVTQSSRYLVKRTGEKVFLECVQDMDHENMFWYRQDPGLGLRLIYFSYDVKMKEKGDIPEGYSVSREKKERFSLILESASTNQTSMYLCASSFRDTDTQYFGPGTRLTVL.

This clonotype appeared a few times. The V and J genes are TRBV7-9 and TRBJ2-6; a weak D match, TRBD1 (6 bases). The CDR3 loop spans 16 amino acids. The germline V gene encodes CDR1 SEHNR and CDR2 FQNEAQ (reference sequence). Trimming shortened V by 5 bases and J by 0 bases, and 11 bases separated the two germline ends. The CDR3 DNA is TGTGCCAGCAGCCGGGACACCTACTCTGGGGCCAACGTCCTGACTTTC. Amino acid sequence: CASSRDTYSGANVLTF.

Only a few counts were recorded for this clonotype. CDR3 nucleotides: TGCGCCAGCTTTTACGGGACTGGCCGGGATCATGAGCAGTTCTTC. Translation gives CASFYGTGRDHEQFF. The rearrangement links TRBV5-1 to TRBJ2-1; a weak D match, TRBD2 (6 bases). This CDR3 spans 15 amino acids. From germline, CDR1 is SGHRS and CDR2 YFSETQ. Trimming shortened V by 7 bases and J by 8 bases, and 22 bases separated the two germline ends.

This clonotype occurred a few times. The chain combines TRBV7-9 with TRBJ2-5; D is possibly TRBD1 (6 bases). V dropped 6 bases and J dropped 5 bases, with 16 bases sitting between them. Germline CDR1 and CDR2: SEHNR and FQNEAQ (reference sequence). The CDR3 spans 14 residues. Here the CDR3 reads CASSRPGTPETQYF. The CDR3 nucleotides read TGTGCCAGCAGTCGTCCAGGGACACCGGAGACCCAGTACTTC.

The rearrangement links TRBV4-1 to TRBJ1-5; D unresolved. Between the trimmed V and J ends, which lost 0 bases and 7 bases, there was a span of 7 bases. CDR1 is MGHRA, CDR2 YSYEKL, per germline. The CDR3 contains 13 residues. CDR3 loop: CASSQEFYQPQHF. In DNA, the CDR3 is TGCGCCAGCAGCCAAGAATTTTACCAGCCCCAGCATTTT.

This clonotype has only a few counts. As DNA, the CDR3 is TGTGCCAGCAGGGGTCGGGGCGGTCCGAACACCGGGGAGCTGTTTTTT. This translates into CASRGRGGPNTGELFF. This sequence joins TRBV12-3 or TRBV12-4 and TRBJ2-2, with D possibly being TRBD1 or TRBD2 (5 bases each). Trimming removed 6 bases from V and 0 bases from J, with 14 bases in between. This CDR3 contains 16 residues.

The chain has TRBV7-2 and TRBJ1-2; 8 bases map to TRBD1. The CDR3 length is 17 residues. The germline V gene has CDR1 SGHTA and CDR2 FQGNSA. V lost 1 base to trimming and J lost 0 bases; unmatched junction nucleotides: 7. In nucleotides, the CDR3 is TGTGCCAGCAGCTTAGGGGACAGGTTCTATGCTAACTATGGCTACACCTTC. Its protein product is CASSLGDRFYANYGYTF.

The chain employs TRBV6-2 or TRBV6-3 and TRBJ2-5, with 8 bases that match TRBD2. J lost 5 bases, V lost 5 bases, and 7 bases had no gene match. CDR1 is MNHEY and CDR2 is SVGEGT in the germline V gene. There are 14 residues in the CDR3. CDR3 DNA: TGTGCCAGCAGTCTCGGGGGGGCCTTGGAGACCCAGTACTTC. It specifies CASSLGGALETQYF.

The chain couples TRBV6-5 to TRBJ1-1; D is perhaps TRBD1 (6 bases). CDR1 MNHEY and CDR2 SVGAGI come from the germline V gene. This CDR3 has 14 residues. Trimming cost V 2 bases and J 1 base, with 8 bases left between them. CDR3 DNA: TGTGCCAGCAGTTACGGGGGCCCGAACACTGAAGCTTTCTTT. Translated, it gives CASSYGGPNTEAFF.

The chain links TRBV14 to TRBJ2-3; D gene unclear. This CDR3 contains 16 residues. Trimming took 1 base from V and 2 from J, leaving 13 bases between them. Germline V gene sequence: CDR1 SGHDN, CDR2 FVKESK. The CDR3 region is CASSQGNGLITDTQYF. As DNA, the CDR3 is TGTGCCAGCAGCCAAGGTAACGGCCTGATCACAGATACGCAGTATTTT.

This clonotype was seen only a few times. This sequence joins TRBV6-5 and TRBJ2-5, with TRBD2 matching 7 bases. The CDR3 has 14 amino acids. CDR1 is MNHEY and CDR2 is SVGAGI in the germline V gene. Germline trimming cut 5 bases from V and 5 bases from J; bases unmatched to any gene: 8. The CDR3 is CASSGLAERETQYF. The CDR3, as DNA: TGTGCCAGCAGTGGGCTAGCGGAGAGGGAGACCCAGTACTTC.

V usage is TRBV7-9 and J usage is TRBJ2-1, with D uncertain. Per the germline V gene, CDR1 is SEHNR and CDR2 is FQNEAQ (reference sequence). V was cut by 7 bases and J by 3 bases, with 10 bases left in between. The CDR3 runs 13 residues. CDR3: CASNPPGYNEQFF. CDR3 nucleotide sequence: TGTGCCAGCAACCCCCCAGGCTACAATGAGCAGTTCTTC.

This clonotype was observed a few times. This rearrangement joins TRBV27 to TRBJ2-3; 11 positions agree with TRBD2. With V trimmed by 5 bases and J by 2 bases, 6 bases remained unmatched. CDR3 length: 16 residues. CDR1 is MNHEY, CDR2 SMNVEV, per germline (reference sequence). The CDR3 reads CASSTSSGGYTDTQYF. CDR3 DNA sequence: TGTGCCAGCAGTACCTCTAGCGGGGGGTACACAGATACGCAGTATTTT.

V usage is TRBV7-3 and J usage is TRBJ2-7; a possible D gene is TRBD1 (5 bases). V gave up 0 bases and J gave up 4 bases, with 7 bases separating them. In germline, CDR1 is SGHTA, CDR2 FQGTGA. CDR3 size: 13 residues. This CDR3 is CASSLTGAYEQYV. The CDR3 DNA sequence: TGTGCCAGCAGCTTAACAGGGGCGTACGAGCAGTACGTC.

This clonotype appeared many times. The chain uses TRBV9 and TRBJ2-3, with 7 bases that match TRBD2. Trimming took 6 bases from V and 2 from J; bases not matched to a gene: 9. Per germline, CDR1 SGDLS and CDR2 YYNGEE. This CDR3 contains 15 residues. CDR3 in DNA: TGTGCCAGCAATCGAGCGGGGACCCCCACAGATACGCAGTATTTT. The encoded protein is CASNRAGTPTDTQYF.